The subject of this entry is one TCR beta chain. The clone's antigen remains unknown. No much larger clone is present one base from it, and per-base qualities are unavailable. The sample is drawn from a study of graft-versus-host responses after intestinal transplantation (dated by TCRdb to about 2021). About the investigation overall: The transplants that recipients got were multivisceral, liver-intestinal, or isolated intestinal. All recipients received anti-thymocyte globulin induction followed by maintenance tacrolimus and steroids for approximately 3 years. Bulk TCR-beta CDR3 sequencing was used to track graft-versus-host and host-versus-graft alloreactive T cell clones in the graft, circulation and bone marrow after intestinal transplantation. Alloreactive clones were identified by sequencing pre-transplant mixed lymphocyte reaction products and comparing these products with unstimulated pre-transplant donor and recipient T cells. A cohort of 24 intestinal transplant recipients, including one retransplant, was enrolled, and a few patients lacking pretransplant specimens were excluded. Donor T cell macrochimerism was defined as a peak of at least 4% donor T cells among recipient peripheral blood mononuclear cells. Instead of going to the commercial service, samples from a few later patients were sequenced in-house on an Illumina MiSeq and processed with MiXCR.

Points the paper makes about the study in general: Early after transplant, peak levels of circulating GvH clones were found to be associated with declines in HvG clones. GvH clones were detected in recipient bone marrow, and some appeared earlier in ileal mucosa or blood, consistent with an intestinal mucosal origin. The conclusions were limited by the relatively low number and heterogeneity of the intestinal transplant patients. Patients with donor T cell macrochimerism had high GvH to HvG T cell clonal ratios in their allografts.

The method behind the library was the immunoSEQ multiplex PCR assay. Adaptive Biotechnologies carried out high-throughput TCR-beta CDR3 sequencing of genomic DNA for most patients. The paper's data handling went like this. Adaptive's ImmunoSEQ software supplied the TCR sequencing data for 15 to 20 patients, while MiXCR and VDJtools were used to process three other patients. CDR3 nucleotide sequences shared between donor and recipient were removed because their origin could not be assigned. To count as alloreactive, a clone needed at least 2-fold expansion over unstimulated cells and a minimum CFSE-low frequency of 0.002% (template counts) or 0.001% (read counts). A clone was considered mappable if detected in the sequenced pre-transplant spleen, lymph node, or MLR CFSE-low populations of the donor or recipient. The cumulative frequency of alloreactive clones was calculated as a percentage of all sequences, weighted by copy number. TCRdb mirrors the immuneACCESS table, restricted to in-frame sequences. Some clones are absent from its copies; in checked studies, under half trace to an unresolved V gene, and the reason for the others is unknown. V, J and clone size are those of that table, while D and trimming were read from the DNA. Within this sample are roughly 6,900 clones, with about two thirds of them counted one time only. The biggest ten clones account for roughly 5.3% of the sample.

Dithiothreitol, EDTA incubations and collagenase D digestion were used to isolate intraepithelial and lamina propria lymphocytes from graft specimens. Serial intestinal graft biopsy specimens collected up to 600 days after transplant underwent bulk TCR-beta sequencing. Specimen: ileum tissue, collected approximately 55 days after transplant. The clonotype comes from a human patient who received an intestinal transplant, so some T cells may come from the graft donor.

The nucleotides read TGCGCCAGCAGCCCACTAGCGATGGGACTCCAAGAGACCCAGTACTTC. Translation gives CASSPLAMGLQETQYF. This sequence uses TRBV4-1 and TRBJ2-5, and 7 junction bases match TRBD2. The CDR3 covers 16 residues, taking in both the cysteine and the phenylalanine. The CDR3 DNA has 48 bases and is translated from base 1. CDR1 and CDR2 are drawn from the germline V gene: MGHRA, YSYEKL. V ends up 4 bases short and J 1 base short, with an unmatched junction base count of 9.